These 29 T cell receptor beta chains share one sample of origin, sequenced in a study of blood T cell repertoires in COVID-19. The protocol was immunoSEQ multiplex PCR, while the TCRdb copy is restricted to in-frame clones and leaves out a portion. The sample has 200,000 or so clones; around 87% are singletons. The sequenced sample was PBMCs or T cells enriched from blood (not recorded which). The receptors stem from a man aged 25-45 years in a cohort exposed to, infected with or recovered from COVID-19 (not recorded which).

This chain links TRBV28 with TRBJ1-5, with a tentative D call TRBD1 (5 bases). This CDR3 contains 15 residues. Germline assignment: CDR1 MDHEN and CDR2 SYDVKM. V lost 5 bases to trimming and J lost 7 bases, with 18 bases between them. The CDR3 nucleotides are TGTGCCAGCAGTCGCCTCCAGGGTGCGAAGCAGCCCCAGCATTTT. This encodes CASSRLQGAKQPQHF.

The genes are TRBV7-9 and TRBJ2-3, with 9 bases aligning to TRBD2. Germline V gene lookup returns CDR1 SEHNR and CDR2 FQNEAQ (reference sequence). The CDR3 consists of 16 residues. With V trimmed by 4 bases and J by 4 bases, 9 bases remained unmatched. CDR3 DNA: TGTGCCAGCAGCTCCCGGCGGGTAGCGGGAGCAGATACGCAGTATTTT. Translation gives CASSSRRVAGADTQYF.

The chain recombines TRBV4-3 with TRBJ2-3, with 12 bases aligning to TRBD1. Germline CDR1 is LGHNA and CDR2 is YSLEER. The junction had 5 bases not matched to a gene; V was cut back by 0 bases and J by 4 bases. This CDR3 comprises 17 residues. DNA for the CDR3: TGCGCCAGCAGCCAAGATTTAGGGACAGGGGGCGCAGATACGCAGTATTTT. Translated: CASSQDLGTGGADTQYF.

The V gene is TRBV9, the J gene TRBJ1-4; a possible D gene is TRBD1 (6 bases). The CDR3 runs 15 residues. The germline V gene encodes CDR1 SGDLS and CDR2 YYNGEE. V lost 3 bases, J lost 6 bases, and 15 bases lay in between. CDR3 bases: TGTGCCAGCAGCGCCGCAGGGGTAAGGGATGAAAAACTGTTTTTT. Translation: CASSAAGVRDEKLFF.

The chain uses TRBV7-2 and TRBJ2-7; a weak D match, TRBD2 (7 bases). Germline CDR1 reads SGHTA; CDR2 reads FQGNSA. Trimming removed 2 bases from V and 3 bases from J, with 14 bases in between. CDR3 length: 15 residues. The CDR3 is CASSLSQGGGYEQYF. The CDR3 coding sequence is TGTGCCAGCAGCTTATCACAGGGAGGGGGCTACGAGCAGTACTTC. Full variable domain (rest looked up from reference TRBV7-2 and TRBJ2-7): GAGVSQSPSNKVTEKGKDVELRCDPISGHTALYWYRQSLGQGLEFLIYFQGNSAPDKSGLPSDRFSAERTGGSVSTLTIQRTQQEDSAVYLCASSLSQGGGYEQYFGPGTRLTVT.

The V gene is TRBV29-1, the J gene TRBJ1-1; 8 bases match TRBD1. CDR3 length equals 13 residues. Losses at the gene ends were 6 bases for V and 1 base for J; bases not matched to a gene: 4. CDR1 and CDR2 from the germline V gene are SQVTM and ANQGSEA. This CDR3 is CSVEDRANTEAFF. In DNA, the CDR3 is TGCAGCGTGGAGGACAGGGCGAACACTGAAGCTTTCTTT.

The chain links TRBV7-2 to TRBJ2-3, with TRBD2 matching 7 bases. The J segment lost 3 bases and the V segment lost 3 bases, leaving 6 bases of the junction unmatched. The CDR3 runs 15 residues. The germline CDR1 and CDR2 sequences are SGHTA and FQGNSA. As DNA, the CDR3 is TGTGCCAGCAGCTTGAACCCACTAGCGACAGATACGCAGTATTTT. It yields the protein CASSLNPLATDTQYF.

The gene calls are TRBV18 and TRBJ1-1, with 12 bases aligning to TRBD1. Germline V gene data show CDR1 as KGHSH and CDR2 as LQKENI. The CDR3 consists of 15 residues. Trimming removed 4 bases from V and 6 bases from J; junction bases left unmatched: 6. CDR3 sequence (DNA): TGTGCCAGCTCACGAACGGGACAGGGGGCGTCTGAAGCTTTCTTT. Protein: CASSRTGQGASEAFF.

The V and J genes are TRBV28 and TRBJ2-2; D remains unclear. The CDR3 sequence is 14 residues long. Germline lookup yields CDR1 MDHEN and CDR2 SYDVKM. V shed 3 bases and J shed 7 bases, with 12 bases lying between them. CDR3 protein: CASSLTYLGGELFF. The DNA of the CDR3 is TGTGCCAGCAGTTTGACTTACCTGGGCGGGGAGCTGTTTTTT.

This clone was detected once. The chain uses TRBV9 and TRBJ1-2; no definite D call. The CDR3 has 15 residues. The germline CDR1 and CDR2 sequences are SGDLS and YYNGEE. Trimming took 3 bases from V and 6 from J, leaving 18 bases between them. CDR3 residues: CASSDWRAGKNGYTF. In DNA, the CDR3 is TGTGCCAGCAGCGACTGGAGGGCCGGAAAGAATGGCTACACCTTC. The variable domain in full, completed from reference TRBV9 and TRBJ1-2, reads DSGVTQTPKHLITATGQRVTLRCSPRSGDLSVYWYQQSLDQGLQFLIQYYNGEERAKGNILERFSAQQFPDLHSELNLSSLELGDSALYFCASSDWRAGKNGYTFGSGTRLTVV.

This clone occurred once. This chain connects TRBV28 to TRBJ1-6, with 9 bases that match TRBD1. J was trimmed by 10 bases and V by 6 bases; bases with no gene match: 13. CDR1 is MDHEN and CDR2 is SYDVKM in the germline V gene. The CDR3 has 16 residues. CDR3 sequence (DNA): TGTGCCAGCAGCCAGCTTCCGGGACAGGGTGGATCACCCCTCCACTTT. Translation: CASSQLPGQGGSPLHF.

CDR3 residues: CATSRPSDRASNQPQHF. The CDR3 region has the DNA TGTGCCACCAGCAGACCCTCGGACAGGGCCTCCAATCAGCCCCAGCATTTT. The chain has TRBV15 and TRBJ1-5, with 8 bases that match TRBD1. The CDR3 extends over 17 amino acids. Germline loops: CDR1 LNHNV, CDR2 YYDKDF (reference sequence). J was trimmed by 3 bases and V by 2 bases; bases with no gene match: 9.

This chain connects TRBV28 to TRBJ1-2; D unresolved. This CDR3 is built from 11 residues. Per the germline V gene, CDR1 is MDHEN and CDR2 is SYDVKM. V gave up 6 bases and J gave up 9 bases, with 11 bases separating them. CDR3 bases: TGTGCCAGCAGCGGGAGTTTAAGCTACACCTTC. Its translation is CASSGSLSYTF.

The gene calls are TRBV7-8 and TRBJ2-3; 10 bases line up with TRBD2. Germline values: CDR1 SGHVS, CDR2 FQNEAQ. Trimming cost V 5 bases and J 2 bases; bases outside gene matches: 13. This CDR3 spans 18 amino acids. For the CDR3, the DNA is TGTGCCAGCAGCATTTCCCAACGGACTAGCGGACTCACAGATACGCAGTATTTT. Residues: CASSISQRTSGLTDTQYF.

The chain combines TRBV5-6 with TRBJ1-2; D might be TRBD1 (5 bases). The V and J ends lost 3 bases and 4 bases respectively, with 13 bases between them. Germline-derived CDR1 and CDR2 are SGHDT and YYEEEE. The length of the CDR3 is 14 residues. In DNA form, the CDR3 reads TGTGCCAGCAGCTCCCTCGACAGACCCTATGGCTACACCTTC. It yields the protein CASSSLDRPYGYTF.

The chain has TRBV6-2 or TRBV6-3 and TRBJ2-7; TRBD2 agrees at 8 bases. The CDR3 runs 15 residues. CDR1 MNHEY and CDR2 SVGEGT come from the germline V gene. V lost 6 bases to trimming and J lost 5 bases; unmatched junction nucleotides: 12. CDR3 in DNA: TGTGCCAGCAGGCCTCCGGGGGGGGCCTCTCACGAGCAGTACTTC. Protein sequence: CASRPPGGASHEQYF.

The gene calls are TRBV7-6 and TRBJ2-1; 7 bases are a match to TRBD1. The CDR3 extends over 16 amino acids. Germline CDR1 SGHVS, CDR2 FNYEAQ. J lost 0 bases, V lost 5 bases, and 7 bases had no gene match. CDR3 sequence reads: CASSGPGQVSYNEQFF. The CDR3 DNA reads as TGTGCCAGCAGCGGGCCCGGACAGGTCTCCTACAATGAGCAGTTCTTC.

The J gene is TRBJ1-5, the V gene TRBV5-1; tentatively, D is TRBD1 (6 bases). V was cut by 0 bases and J by 4 bases, with 8 bases left in between. The CDR3 has 14 residues. CDR1 is SGHRS, CDR2 YFSETQ, per germline. The CDR3 DNA follows: TGCGCCAGCAGCTTGGATAGGGGGAATCAGCCCCAGCATTTT. It codes for CASSLDRGNQPQHF.

The chain recombines TRBV11-2 with TRBJ2-4, with D possibly matching TRBD2 (5 bases). V dropped 5 bases and J dropped 0 bases, with 11 bases sitting between them. Germline CDR1 is SGHAT and CDR2 is FQNNGV. This CDR3 is 15 amino acids long. The CDR3 DNA is TGTGCCAGCAGCCAGCAGGCGGGAGCCAAAAACATTCAGTACTTC. This gives the protein CASSQQAGAKNIQYF.

The V and J genes are TRBV12-1 and TRBJ1-1. TRBV12-1 is annotated as a pseudogene. The length of the CDR3 is 15 residues. This chain's CDR3 is CASSFSWALSRGAFF. In DNA, the CDR3 is TGTGCCAGCAGCTTCAGTTGGGCGTTATCTCGAGGGGCTTTCTTT.

The CDR3 loop reads CASTTIQGFTDTQYF. In DNA, the CDR3 is TGTGCCAGCACCACTATACAGGGGTTCACAGATACGCAGTATTTT. This chain joins TRBV28 and TRBJ2-3; 7 nucleotides match TRBD1. The CDR3 spans 15 residues. V lost 7 bases, J lost 2 bases, and 9 bases stayed unmatched. Germline CDR1 and CDR2: MDHEN and SYDVKM. The entire variable domain, with the rest obtained from reference TRBV28 and TRBJ2-3, is as follows: DVKVTQSSRYLVKRTGEKVFLECVQDMDHENMFWYRQDPGLGLRLIYFSYDVKMKEKGDIPEGYSVSREKKERFSLILESASTNQTSMYLCASTTIQGFTDTQYFGPGTRLTVL.

The chain links TRBV7-9 to TRBJ2-7; 7 bases agree with TRBD2. J gave up 6 bases and V 4 bases, and 9 bases lay outside the gene matches. Germline V lookup: CDR1 SEHNR, CDR2 FQNEAQ (reference sequence). CDR3 length: 14 amino acids. CDR3 in DNA: TGTGCCAGCAGCTCCCCCAGGGAGGGTCGCGAGCAGTACTTC. It is translated as CASSSPREGREQYF.

The gene calls are TRBV2 and TRBJ2-3; 7 bases align to TRBD1. The CDR3 is 17 residues long. The ends lost 3 bases at V and 3 bases at J; junction bases unmatched: 12. Germline V CDR1 and CDR2: SNHLY, FYNNEI. The CDR3 region has the DNA TGTGCCAGCAGTGATATTTTCTGGGGACAGAGTACAGATACGCAGTATTTT. Translated, it gives CASSDIFWGQSTDTQYF.

The chain links TRBV7-3 to TRBJ2-5; 9 nucleotides align to TRBD1. The V gene end was trimmed by 3 bases and the J gene end by 1 base; junction bases not matched to a gene: 6. This CDR3 has 16 amino acids. Germline-derived CDR1 and CDR2 are SGHTA and FQGTGA. The CDR3 loop reads CASSFGDRVSQETQYF. The CDR3 DNA reads as TGTGCCAGCAGCTTTGGGGACAGGGTTTCCCAAGAGACCCAGTACTTC. The full variable domain, its missing parts supplied by reference TRBV7-3 and TRBJ2-5, is GAGVSQTPSNKVTEKGKYVELRCDPISGHTALYWYRQSLGQGPEFLIYFQGTGAADDSGLPNDRFFAVRPEGSVSTLKIQRTERGDSAVYLCASSFGDRVSQETQYFGPGTRLLVL.

V usage is TRBV6-5 and J usage is TRBJ2-3; 7 bases are a match to TRBD1. Germline V CDR1 and CDR2: MNHEY, SVGAGI. The ends lost 6 bases at V and 1 base at J; junction bases unmatched: 7. This CDR3 contains 15 residues. The CDR3 region has the DNA TGTGCCAGCAGCCGACAGGGTTATGGCACAGATACGCAGTATTTT. It encodes CASSRQGYGTDTQYF.

This clone was picked up a small number of times. This chain joins TRBV7-2 and TRBJ2-7; 8 nucleotides align to TRBD2. Germline V gene sequence: CDR1 SGHTA, CDR2 FQGNSA. This CDR3 is built from 16 residues. V gave up 5 bases and J gave up 3 bases; unmatched junction bases: 12. CDR3 amino acids: CASSPRGGSSDYEQYF. CDR3 bases: TGTGCCAGCAGCCCCCGGGGGGGGAGTAGCGACTACGAGCAGTACTTC.

V is TRBV4-1 and J is TRBJ1-4, with D perhaps TRBD1 (6 bases). The germline V gene encodes CDR1 MGHRA and CDR2 YSYEKL. Trimming took 1 base from V and 3 from J, leaving 15 bases between them. The CDR3 runs to 17 residues. The CDR3 nucleotides are TGCGCCAGCAGCCAAGCGGCCCCCAGGGGCCCTAATGAAAAACTGTTTTTT. Translated, it gives CASSQAAPRGPNEKLFF.

The rearrangement joins TRBV28 to TRBJ1-1; possible D gene TRBD1, 6 bases. The CDR3 spans 16 residues. Trimming pared 7 bases from V and 5 bases from J, leaving 23 bases between. CDR1 and CDR2 (germline): MDHEN, SYDVKM. The CDR3 DNA sequence: TGTGCCAGCACCCTCGGGTCGTGGGGGCTGAGGACTGAAGCTTTCTTT. Translation: CASTLGSWGLRTEAFF.

V is TRBV28 and J is TRBJ1-2, with D maybe TRBD1 (5 bases). V was pared by 4 bases and J by 7 bases, with 10 bases between. The CDR3 is made up of 12 amino acids. The germline CDR1 and CDR2 sequences are MDHEN and SYDVKM. CDR3 nucleotide sequence: TGTGCCAGCAGTTATGCCAGGGTTGGCTACACCTTC. This translates into CASSYARVGYTF.